This T cell receptor (beta chain) stems from a study of T cell responses to AZD1222 COVID-19 vaccine. Analysis merged second doses at about 4 or about 12 weeks. The germline CDR1 and CDR2 sequences are SGHVS and FQNEAQ. This CDR3 is built from 16 residues. Trimming pared 5 bases from V and 1 base from J, leaving 18 bases between. For this clone: Its specificity is not known.

Overall study results and limits: Reportedly, close to half of spike-specific TCRs are directed against unmutated variant regions. Across spike, vaccine-associated CD4 TCRs were found, dominant at 160-218 and 743-854. Seropositivity was recorded at baseline in only 6 or 7 AZD1222 recipients.

Only in-frame clones appear in the TCRdb table, and some are missing; sequencing was by immunoSEQ multiplex PCR. The data contain 55,000 to 80,000 clones, 70% to 90% of them seen just once; the ten biggest clones take up more than 25%. This sequence was found in an adult who received the AZD1222 COVID-19 vaccine. The chain combines TRBV7-8 with TRBJ2-7; D might be TRBD2 (6 bases). Specimen: peripheral blood, collected 28 days after the second AZD1222 dose. CDR3 bases: TGTGCCAGCAGCCACTTAAGACTAGGGGTGTCCTACGAGCAGTACTTC. Translating it yields CASSHLRLGVSYEQYF.